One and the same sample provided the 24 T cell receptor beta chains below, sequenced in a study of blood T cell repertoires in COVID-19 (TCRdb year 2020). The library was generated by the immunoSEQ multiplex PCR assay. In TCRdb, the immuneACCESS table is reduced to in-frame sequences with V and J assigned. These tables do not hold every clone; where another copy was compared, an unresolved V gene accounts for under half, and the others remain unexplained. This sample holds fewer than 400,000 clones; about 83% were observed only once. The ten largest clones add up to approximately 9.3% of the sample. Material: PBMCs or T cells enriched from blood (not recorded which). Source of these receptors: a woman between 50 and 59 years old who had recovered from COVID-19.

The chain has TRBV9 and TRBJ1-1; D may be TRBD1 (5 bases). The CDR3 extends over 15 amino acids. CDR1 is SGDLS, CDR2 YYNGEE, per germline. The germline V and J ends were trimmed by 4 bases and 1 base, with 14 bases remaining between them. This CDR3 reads CASSNQGQANTEAFF. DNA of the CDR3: TGTGCCAGCAGCAATCAGGGTCAGGCGAACACTGAAGCTTTCTTT.

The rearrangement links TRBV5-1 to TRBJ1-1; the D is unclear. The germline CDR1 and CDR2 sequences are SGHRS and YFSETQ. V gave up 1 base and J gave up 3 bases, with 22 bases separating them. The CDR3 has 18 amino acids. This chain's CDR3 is CASSLLFSIGLMDTEAFF. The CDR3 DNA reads TGCGCCAGCAGCTTGTTGTTTTCTATCGGGTTGATGGACACTGAAGCTTTCTTT.

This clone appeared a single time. Here the CDR3 reads CASSQDRSIYRGPNTF. The CDR3 DNA is TGTGCCAGCAGCCAAGATCGGTCTATCTACAGGGGGCCTAACACCTTC. This chain joins TRBV3-1 (or the pseudogene TRBV3-2) and TRBJ1-2; 9 positions match TRBD1. The CDR3 is 16 residues long. J gave up 12 bases and V 0 bases, and 14 bases lay outside the gene matches. CDR1 is LGHDT, CDR2 YNNKEL, per germline (reference sequence).

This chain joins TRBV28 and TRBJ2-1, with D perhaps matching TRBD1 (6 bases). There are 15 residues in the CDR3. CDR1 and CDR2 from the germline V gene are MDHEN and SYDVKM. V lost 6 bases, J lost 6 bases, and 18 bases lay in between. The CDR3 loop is CASSPLRQELNEQFF. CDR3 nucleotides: TGTGCCAGCAGCCCATTGCGACAGGAGCTCAATGAGCAGTTCTTC.

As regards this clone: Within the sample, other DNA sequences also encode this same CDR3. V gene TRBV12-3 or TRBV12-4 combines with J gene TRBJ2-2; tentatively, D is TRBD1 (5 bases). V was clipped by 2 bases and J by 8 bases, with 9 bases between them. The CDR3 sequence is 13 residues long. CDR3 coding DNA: TGTGCCAGCAGTTTACAGGGTTCGGGGGAGCTGTTTTTT. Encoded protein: CASSLQGSGELFF.

DNA of the CDR3: TGTGCCAGCAGCAACAGGGAGTCAGGGCCCCAGCATTTT. Its protein product is CASSNRESGPQHF. This chain connects TRBV28 to TRBJ1-5, with a possible D match to TRBD1 (6 bases). CDR1 is MDHEN and CDR2 is SYDVKM in the germline V gene. The ends were cut back, 6 bases at V and 9 bases at J, with 15 bases in the middle. CDR3 length equals 13 residues.

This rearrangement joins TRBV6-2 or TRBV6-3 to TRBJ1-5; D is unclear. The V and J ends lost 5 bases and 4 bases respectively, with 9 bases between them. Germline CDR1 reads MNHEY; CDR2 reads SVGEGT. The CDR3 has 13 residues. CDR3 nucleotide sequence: TGTGCCAGCAGTCCCCTCCTGAATCAGCCCCAGCATTTT. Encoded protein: CASSPLLNQPQHF.

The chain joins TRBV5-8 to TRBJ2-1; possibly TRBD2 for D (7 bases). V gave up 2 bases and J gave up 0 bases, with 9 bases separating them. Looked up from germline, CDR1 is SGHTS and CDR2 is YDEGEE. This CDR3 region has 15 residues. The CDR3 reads CASSLGGGSYNEQFF. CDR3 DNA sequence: TGTGCCAGCAGCTTAGGGGGGGGCTCCTACAATGAGCAGTTCTTC.

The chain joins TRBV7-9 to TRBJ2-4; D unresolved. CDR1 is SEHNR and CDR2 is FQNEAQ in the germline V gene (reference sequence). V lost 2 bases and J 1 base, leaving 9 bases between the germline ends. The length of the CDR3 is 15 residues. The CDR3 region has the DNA TGTGCCAGCAGCTTATTCGGTGAGGCCAAAAACATTCAGTACTTC. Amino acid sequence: CASSLFGEAKNIQYF. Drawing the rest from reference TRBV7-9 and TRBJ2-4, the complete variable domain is DTGVSQNPRHKITKRGQNVTFRCDPISEHNRLYWYRQTLGQGPEFLTYFQNEAQLEKSRLLSDRFSAERPKGSFSTLEIQRTEQGDSAMYLCASSLFGEAKNIQYFGAGTRLSVL.

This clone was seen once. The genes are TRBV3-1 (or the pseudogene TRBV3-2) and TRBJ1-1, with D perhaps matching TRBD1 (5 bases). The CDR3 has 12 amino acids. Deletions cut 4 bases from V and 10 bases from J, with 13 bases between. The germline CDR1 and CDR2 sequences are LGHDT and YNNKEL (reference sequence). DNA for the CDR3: TGTGCCAGCAGCCTGGGGACTCGCGGAGCTTTCTTT. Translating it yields CASSLGTRGAFF.

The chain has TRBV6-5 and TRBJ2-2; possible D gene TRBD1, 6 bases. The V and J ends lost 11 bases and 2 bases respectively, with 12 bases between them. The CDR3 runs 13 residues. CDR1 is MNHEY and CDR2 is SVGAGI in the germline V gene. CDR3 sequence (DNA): TGTGCCGTTCGGACAGCTAACACCGGGGAGCTGTTTTTT. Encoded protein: CAVRTANTGELFF.

The DNA for the CDR3 is TGTGCCAGCAGTTACTACAGGGGAAAGCAGCCCCAGCATTTT. Its protein is CASSYYRGKQPQHF. The chain is built from TRBV2 and TRBJ1-5; TRBD1 aligns across 7 bases. Losses at the gene ends were 5 bases for V and 7 bases for J; bases not matched to a gene: 8. The CDR3 runs 14 residues. Germline V gene data show CDR1 as SNHLY and CDR2 as FYNNEI.

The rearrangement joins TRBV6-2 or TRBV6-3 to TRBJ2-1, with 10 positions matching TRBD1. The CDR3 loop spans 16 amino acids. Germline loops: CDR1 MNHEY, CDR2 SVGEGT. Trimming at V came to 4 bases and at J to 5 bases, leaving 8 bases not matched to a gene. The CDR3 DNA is TGTGCCAGCAGTTTCCCGACAGGGGGCCTGAACAATGAGCAGTTCTTC. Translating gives CASSFPTGGLNNEQFF.

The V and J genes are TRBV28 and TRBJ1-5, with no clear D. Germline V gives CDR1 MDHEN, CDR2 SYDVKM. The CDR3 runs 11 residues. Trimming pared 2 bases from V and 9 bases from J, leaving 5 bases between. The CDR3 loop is CASSLDRPQHF. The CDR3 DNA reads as TGTGCCAGCAGTTTAGATAGGCCCCAGCATTTT. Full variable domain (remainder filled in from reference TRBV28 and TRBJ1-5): DVKVTQSSRYLVKRTGEKVFLECVQDMDHENMFWYRQDPGLGLRLIYFSYDVKMKEKGDIPEGYSVSREKKERFSLILESASTNQTSMYLCASSLDRPQHFGDGTRLSIL.

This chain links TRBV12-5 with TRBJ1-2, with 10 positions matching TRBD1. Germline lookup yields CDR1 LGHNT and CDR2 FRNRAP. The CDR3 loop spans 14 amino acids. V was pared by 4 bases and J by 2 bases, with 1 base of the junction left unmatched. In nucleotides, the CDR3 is TGTGCTAGTGGTTCGGGACAGGGGAACTATGGCTACACCTTC. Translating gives CASGSGQGNYGYTF. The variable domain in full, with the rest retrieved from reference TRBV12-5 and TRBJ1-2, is DARVTQTPRHKVTEMGQEVTMRCQPILGHNTVFWYRQTMMQGLELLAYFRNRAPLDDSGMPKDRFSAEMPDATLATLKIQPSEPRDSAVYFCASGSGQGNYGYTFGSGTRLTVV.

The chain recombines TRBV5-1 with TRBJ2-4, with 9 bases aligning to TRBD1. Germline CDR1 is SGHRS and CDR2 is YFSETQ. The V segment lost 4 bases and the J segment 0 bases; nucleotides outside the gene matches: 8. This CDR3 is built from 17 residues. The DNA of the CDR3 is TGCGCCAGCAGCCCGGGACAGGGATACCTAGCCAAAAACATTCAGTACTTC. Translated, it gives CASSPGQGYLAKNIQYF.

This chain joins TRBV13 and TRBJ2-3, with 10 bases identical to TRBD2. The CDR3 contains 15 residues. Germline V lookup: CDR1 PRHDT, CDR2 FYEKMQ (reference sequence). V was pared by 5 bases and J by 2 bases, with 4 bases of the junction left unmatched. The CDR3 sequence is CASSQAGGPTDTQYF. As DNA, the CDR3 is TGTGCCAGCAGCCAAGCGGGGGGGCCCACAGATACGCAGTATTTT.

The CDR3 DNA sequence: TGTGCCAGCGGGACTTTAGCCAAAAACATTCAGTACTTC. Translated: CASGTLAKNIQYF. J is TRBJ2-4 and V is TRBV3-1 (or the pseudogene TRBV3-2); D may be TRBD2 (6 bases). This CDR3 comprises 13 residues. Germline CDR1 and CDR2: LGHDT and YNNKEL (reference sequence). V was pared by 8 bases and J by 0 bases, with 8 bases between.

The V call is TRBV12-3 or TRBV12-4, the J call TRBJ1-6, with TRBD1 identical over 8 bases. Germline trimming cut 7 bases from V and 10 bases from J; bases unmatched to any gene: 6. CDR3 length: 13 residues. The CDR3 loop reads CASNWDRSSPLHF. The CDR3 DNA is TGTGCCAGCAATTGGGACAGGTCATCACCCCTCCACTTT.

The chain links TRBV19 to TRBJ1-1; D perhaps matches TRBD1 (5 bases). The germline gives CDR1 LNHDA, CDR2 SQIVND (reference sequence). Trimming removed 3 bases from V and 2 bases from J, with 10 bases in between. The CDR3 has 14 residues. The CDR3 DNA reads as TGTGCCAGTAGTATCCCGACAGTAAACACTGAAGCTTTCTTT. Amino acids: CASSIPTVNTEAFF.

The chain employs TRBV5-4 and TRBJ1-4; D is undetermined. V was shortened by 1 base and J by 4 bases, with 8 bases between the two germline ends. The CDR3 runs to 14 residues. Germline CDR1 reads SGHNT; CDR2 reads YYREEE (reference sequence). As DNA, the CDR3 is TGTGCCAGCAGCTTGCACGGGAGTAATGAAAAACTGTTTTTT. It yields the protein CASSLHGSNEKLFF.

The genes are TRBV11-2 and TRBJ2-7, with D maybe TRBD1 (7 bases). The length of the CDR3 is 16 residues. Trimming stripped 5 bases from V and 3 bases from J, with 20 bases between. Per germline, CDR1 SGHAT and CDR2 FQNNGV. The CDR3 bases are TGTGCCAGCAGCACTAGGACAGGAGGGGCCATCTACGAGCAGTACTTC. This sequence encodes CASSTRTGGAIYEQYF. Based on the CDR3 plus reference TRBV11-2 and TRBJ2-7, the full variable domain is EAGVAQSPRYKIIEKRQSVAFWCNPISGHATLYWYQQILGQGPKLLIQFQNNGVVDDSQLPKDRFSAERLKGVDSTLKIQPAKLEDSAVYLCASSTRTGGAIYEQYFGPGTRLTVT.

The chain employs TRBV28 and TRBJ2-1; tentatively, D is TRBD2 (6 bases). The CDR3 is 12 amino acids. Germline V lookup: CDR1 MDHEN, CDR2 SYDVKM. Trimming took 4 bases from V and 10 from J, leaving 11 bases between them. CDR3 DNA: TGTGCCAGCAGTTCTCGGGGACTCGAGCAGTTCTTC. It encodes CASSSRGLEQFF.

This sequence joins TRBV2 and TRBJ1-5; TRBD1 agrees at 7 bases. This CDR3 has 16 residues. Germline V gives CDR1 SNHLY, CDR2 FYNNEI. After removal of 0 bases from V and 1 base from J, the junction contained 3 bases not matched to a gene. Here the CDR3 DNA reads TGTGCCAGCAGTGAAGCGGCAGGGGGGAGCAATCAGCCCCAGCATTTT. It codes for CASSEAAGGSNQPQHF.